The 29 T cell receptor beta chains presented below share a single source sample, sequenced in a study of metastatic and nonmetastatic thyroid tumors. There were no patients who had received any treatment before thyroid surgery. MiXCR reprocessed the PCR reads for TCRdb. The sample includes around 31,000 clones, approximately 15% of them seen just once. The sequenced sample consisted of blood. All receptors come from a male donor with papillary thyroid cancer or a benign thyroid nodule (not recorded which). Some clones in this sample may be carry-over from other donors' samples.

This clone occurred a few times. A much larger clone differs by one base, so this may be a read error. The rearrangement uses TRBV10-3 and TRBJ2-1, with D maybe TRBD1 (6 bases). The CDR3 spans 13 residues. CDR1 and CDR2 from the germline V gene are ENHRY and SYGVKD. This chain's CDR3 is CAINDGQYNDQFF. The CDR3 DNA follows: TGTGCCATCAACGATGGACAGTACAATGACCAGTTCTTC.

The V gene is TRBV11-2, the J gene TRBJ2-7; D may be TRBD2 (5 bases). This CDR3 contains 17 residues. V was cut by 6 bases and J by 6 bases, with 27 bases left in between. Germline loops: CDR1 SGHAT, CDR2 FQNNGV. Written as DNA, the CDR3 is TGTGCCAGCAGACTCAAGGTTACTAGACTTACTCCTGGCGAGCAGTACTTC. Translated, it gives CASRLKVTRLTPGEQYF.

This clone was observed at least ten times. The V gene is TRBV7-2, the J gene TRBJ2-1; TRBD2 matches 7 bases. Trimming removed 6 bases from V and 6 bases from J; junction bases left unmatched: 11. Germline V gene lookup returns CDR1 SGHTA and CDR2 FQGNSA. This CDR3 is built from 15 residues. In nucleotides, the CDR3 is TGTGCCAGCAGAAACGGCGGGAGTTCTTTCAATGAGCAGTTCTTC. The encoded protein is CASRNGGSSFNEQFF.

This clone was recorded many times. V and J are TRBV27 and TRBJ1-5; D is undetermined. Trimming removed 5 bases at V and 7 bases at J, with 12 bases between. The CDR3 contains 13 residues. The V gene's germline CDR1 is MNHEY and CDR2 SMNVEV (reference sequence). The DNA for the CDR3 is TGTGCCAGCAGTAGCAATATCGAACAGCCCCAGCATTTT. Translating it yields CASSSNIEQPQHF.

Many counts were recorded for this clone. The V gene is TRBV3-1, the J gene TRBJ1-2; 9 bases line up with TRBD1. The germline V gene has CDR1 LGHDT and CDR2 YNNKEL (reference sequence). The V gene end was trimmed by 6 bases and the J gene end by 4 bases; junction bases not matched to a gene: 9. The CDR3 is 15 residues long. The CDR3 DNA sequence: TGTGCCAGCAGTATGAACAGGGGGCGCATCTATGGCTACACCTTC. Its translation: CASSMNRGRIYGYTF.

This clone was picked up many times. This chain connects TRBV27 to TRBJ2-1, with 7 bases that match TRBD1. Germline CDR1 MNHEY, CDR2 SMNVEV (reference sequence). V lost 4 bases, J lost 6 bases, and 9 bases stayed unmatched. CDR3 size: 15 residues. The CDR3 DNA follows: TGTGCCAGCAGTTCGGGACAGTTTAGGGCCAATGAGCAGTTCTTC. This sequence encodes CASSSGQFRANEQFF.

In its sample, this clone was seen a few times. A junction boundary mismatches the germline segment, possibly from a read error. CDR3 loop: CVSRPWVSNQPQHF. The CDR3 region has the DNA TGTGTCAGTAGGCCGTGGGTTTCTAATCAGCCCCAGCATTTT. The chain is built from TRBV19 and TRBJ1-5, with D unclear. Germline values: CDR1 LNHDA, CDR2 SQIVND (reference sequence). This CDR3 comprises 14 residues.

This clone was counted ten times or more. V gene TRBV6-1 combines with J gene TRBJ2-1; no clear D. The germline V gene has CDR1 MNHNS and CDR2 SASEGT. This CDR3 contains 14 residues. Trimming took off 5 bases at V and 5 bases at J, with 13 bases between the two ends. The CDR3 nucleotides are TGTGCCAGCAGTCACGAATTCCCCAACAATGAGCAGTTCTTC. Its translation: CASSHEFPNNEQFF.

At least ten counts were recorded for this clone. The CDR3 region has the DNA TGCAGTGCTAGAGATCCCAGCGGGGCCGCCTACGAGCAGTACTTC. It is translated as CSARDPSGAAYEQYF. The genes are TRBV20-1 and TRBJ2-7; TRBD2 aligns across 7 bases. The germline CDR1 and CDR2 sequences are DFQATT and SNEGSKA (reference sequence). This CDR3 comprises 15 residues. With 0 bases clipped from V and 2 bases from J, the junction kept 7 bases outside the gene matches.

This clone was counted ten times or more. The CDR3 nucleotides read TGCAGTGCTAGTGGACAGGGGTCTAACTACGAGCAGTACTTC. Translated: CSASGQGSNYEQYF. The chain uses TRBV20-1 and TRBJ2-7; TRBD1 matches at 9 bases. V was pared by 3 bases and J by 3 bases, with 6 bases of the junction left unmatched. The V gene's germline CDR1 is DFQATT and CDR2 SNEGSKA (reference sequence). CDR3 length: 14 amino acids.

This clone was picked up many times. A read error may account for a junction end that differs from germline. V is TRBV19 and J is TRBJ1-1; 8 bases map to TRBD1. Germline CDR1 is LNHDA and CDR2 is SQIVND (reference sequence). This CDR3 is 16 amino acids long. CDR3 in amino acids: CASTKFDRTGNAEAFF. The CDR3 region has the DNA TGTGCCAGTACCAAGTTTGATCGGACAGGGAACGCTGAAGCTTTCTTT. Complete variable domain (other parts from reference TRBV19 and TRBJ1-1): DGGITQSPKYLFRKEGQNVTLSCEQNLNHDAMYWYRQDPGQGLRLIYYSQIVNDFQKGDIAEGYSVSREKKESFPLTVTSAQKNPTAFYLCASTKFDRTGNAEAFFGQGTRLTVV.

This clone was detected ten times or more. Distinct nucleotide sequences in the sample also encode this CDR3. V and J are TRBV29-1 and TRBJ2-3; D ambiguous. Germline V gives CDR1 SQVTM, CDR2 ANQGSEA. The CDR3 contains 11 residues. The germline V and J ends were trimmed by 7 bases and 4 bases, with 9 bases remaining between them. CDR3 coding DNA: TGCAGCGGGCTCCGGGCAGATACGCAGTATTTT. Amino acid sequence: CSGLRADTQYF.

Points on this clone: A much larger clone differs by one base, so this may be a read error. The genes are TRBV29-1 and TRBJ2-1; 11 bases line up with TRBD2. Germline V gene lookup returns CDR1 SQVTM and CDR2 ANQGSEA. Trimming at V came to 6 bases and at J to 7 bases, leaving 11 bases not matched to a gene. CDR3 size: 15 residues. CDR3 region: CSVGAGTSGGNEQFF. DNA of the CDR3: TGCAGCGTCGGGGCTGGGACTAGCGGTGGAAATGAGCAGTTCTTC.

Ten or more counts support this clone. The CDR3: CASGRIQETQYF. CDR3 in DNA: TGTGCCAGCGGGAGGATACAAGAGACCCAGTACTTC. The V gene is TRBV6-1, the J gene TRBJ2-5; D is possibly TRBD2 (6 bases). This CDR3 contains 12 residues. Germline CDR1 and CDR2: MNHNS and SASEGT. V gave up 8 bases and J gave up 2 bases, with 9 bases separating them.

The table lists this clone with many counts. The V and J genes are TRBV5-1 and TRBJ2-2; 11 bases fit TRBD1. Germline V gives CDR1 SGHRS, CDR2 YFSETQ. J gave up 7 bases and V 4 bases, and 6 bases lay outside the gene matches. CDR3 length: 15 amino acids. CDR3 DNA sequence: TGCGCCAGCAGCCCGAGGACAGGGGGCAACGGGGAGCTGTTTTTT. Its protein product is CASSPRTGGNGELFF.

This clone was detected only once. This chain connects TRBV30 to TRBJ1-2; D gene ambiguous. The CDR3 extends over 11 amino acids. V was shortened by 0 bases and J by 8 bases, with 7 bases between the two germline ends. From germline, CDR1 is GTSNPN and CDR2 SVGIG (reference sequence). The CDR3 region is CAWSVRWGYTF. DNA for the CDR3: TGTGCCTGGAGTGTACGTTGGGGCTACACCTTC.

This clone showed up just a few times. Relative to the germline gene, one junction end is altered; a read error may explain this. The V gene is TRBV6-1, the J gene TRBJ1-1; weak D call: TRBD1 (5 bases). This CDR3 is 14 amino acids long. Germline CDR1 reads MNHNS; CDR2 reads SASEGT. CDR3 nucleotides: TGTGCCAGCAGACCGGGGGAGGGCGATACTGAGGCTTTCTTT. This sequence encodes CASRPGEGDTEAFF.

This clone was picked up many times. CDR3 sequence reads: CASSQSQGSSGANVLTF. CDR3 in DNA: TGTGCCAGCAGCCAATCCCAGGGGAGCTCTGGGGCCAACGTCCTGACTTTC. The chain employs TRBV13 and TRBJ2-6; TRBD1 is a possible D gene (6 bases). The V gene's germline CDR1 is PRHDT and CDR2 FYEKMQ (reference sequence). The ends were cut back, 5 bases at V and 0 bases at J, with 14 bases in the middle. The CDR3 spans 17 residues.

This clone was recorded at least ten times. This chain connects TRBV20-1 to TRBJ2-1; 13 bases are a match to TRBD2. Germline CDR1 is DFQATT and CDR2 is SNEGSKA (reference sequence). V lost 5 bases, J lost 7 bases, and 8 bases stayed unmatched. The CDR3 contains 15 residues. The CDR3 protein is CSARRTSGRVNEQFF. For the CDR3, the DNA is TGCAGTGCTCGACGGACTAGCGGGAGAGTTAATGAGCAGTTCTTC.

The CDR3 bases are TGTGCCAGCAGCTCTAGCGCGAGCACAGATACGCAGTATTTT. Its protein is CASSSSASTDTQYF. This rearrangement joins TRBV12-3 or TRBV12-4 to TRBJ2-3; maybe TRBD2 (6 bases). This CDR3 comprises 14 residues. V dropped 6 bases and J dropped 0 bases, with 10 bases sitting between them.

The V and J genes are TRBV4-3 and TRBJ1-2; 9 bases line up with TRBD1. The germline CDR1 and CDR2 sequences are LGHNA and YSLEER. The ends lost 3 bases at V and 3 bases at J; junction bases unmatched: 2. This CDR3 is built from 14 residues. CDR3 sequence (DNA): TGCGCCAGCAGCCAGGACAGGGGAGACTATGGCTACACCTTC. It is translated as CASSQDRGDYGYTF.

Concerning this clone itself: One junction end does not reproduce the germline sequence, and a read error may be involved. CDR3 amino acids: CASSAGGITNAEAFF. The CDR3 DNA reads as TGTGCCAGCAGTGCGGGGGGGATCACGAACGCTGAAGCTTTCTTT. The rearrangement links TRBV6-1 to TRBJ1-1, with D tentatively TRBD1 (5 bases). Per the germline V gene, CDR1 is MNHNS and CDR2 is SASEGT. The CDR3 has 15 residues.

This clone occurred many times. The chain links TRBV25-1 to TRBJ1-3; D gene uncertain. The V and J ends lost 3 bases and 2 bases respectively, with 14 bases between them. CDR3 length: 16 amino acids. CDR1 is MGHDK and CDR2 is SYGVNS in the germline V gene. CDR3 nucleotides: TGTGCCAGCAGTGATCACAAGAGTAGCACTGGAAACACCATATATTTT. It codes for CASSDHKSSTGNTIYF.

As for this clone: A read error may explain this, as a much larger clone is one base away. The chain is built from TRBV7-2 and TRBJ1-1; D gene ambiguous. The length of the CDR3 is 13 residues. Germline V CDR1 and CDR2: SGHTA, FQGNSA. The V end lost 3 bases, the J end lost 7 bases, and 12 bases lay between the germline ends. CDR3 DNA: TGTGCCAGCAGCTTGTCAAGGAACGATGAAGCTTTCTTT. Its protein product is CASSLSRNDEAFF.

This clone was seen many times. This rearrangement joins TRBV20-1 to TRBJ2-5; perhaps TRBD1 as D (5 bases). Looked up from germline, CDR1 is DFQATT and CDR2 is SNEGSKA (reference sequence). The length of the CDR3 is 17 residues. The germline V and J ends were trimmed by 3 bases and 3 bases, with 23 bases remaining between them. In DNA form, the CDR3 reads TGCAGTGCTAGTTATCTCTTTACGACAGCTCAGGAAGAGACCCAGTACTTC. This encodes CSASYLFTTAQEETQYF.

The rearrangement links TRBV12-3 or TRBV12-4 to TRBJ1-2, with D perhaps TRBD1 (5 bases). The CDR3 totals 14 residues. V was trimmed by 4 bases and J by 4 bases, leaving 13 bases between them. CDR3 sequence (DNA): TGTGCCAGCAGTTCCCGGCCGGGGGGCTATGGCTACACCTTC. Translating it yields CASSSRPGGYGYTF.

This sequence joins TRBV6-2 or TRBV6-3 and TRBJ1-2; 11 nucleotides agree with TRBD1. The germline V gene has CDR1 MNHEY and CDR2 SVGEGT. V lost 6 bases, J lost 8 bases, and 5 bases stayed unmatched. The CDR3 length is 13 residues. DNA of the CDR3: TGTGCCAGCAGCGGACAGGGGGCGGGGGGCTACACCTTC. Its translation is CASSGQGAGGYTF.

This clone was detected a few times. The rearrangement uses TRBV9 and TRBJ1-2; no reliable D call. Trimming removed 3 bases at V and 6 bases at J, with 6 bases between. CDR3 length equals 11 residues. The germline V gene has CDR1 SGDLS and CDR2 YYNGEE. For the CDR3, the DNA is TGTGCCAGCAGCGCACCAAATGGCTACACCTTC. This sequence encodes CASSAPNGYTF.

This clone was seen at least ten times. In DNA form, the CDR3 reads TGTGCCTGGAGTGGAGGTTTTGAAGAGACCCAGTACTTC. This sequence encodes CAWSGGFEETQYF. The chain recombines TRBV30 with TRBJ2-5; D gene uncertain. The length of the CDR3 is 13 residues. With 1 base removed from V and 3 bases from J, the gap between germline ends came to 9 bases. CDR1 and CDR2 (germline): GTSNPN, SVGIG (reference sequence).